These 29 T cell receptor beta chains share one sample of origin, sequenced in a study of early T cells in non-severe SARS-CoV-2 infection. Each CDR3 protein gets one entry after TCRdb re-called the 5' RACE reads with MiXCR. The profile shows tens of thousands of distinct CDR3 sequences, 9.5% to 15% of them singletons. Sequencing used whole blood. The source of these receptors is an adult who was a healthcare worker with PCR-confirmed SARS-CoV-2 infection or an uninfected control (not recorded which).

This clonotype was recorded a few times. The chain couples TRBV29-1 to TRBJ2-1, with 11 bases fitting TRBD2. Germline assignment: CDR1 SQVTM and CDR2 ANQGSEA. J lost 9 bases, V lost 4 bases, and 11 bases had no gene match. The CDR3 length is 15 residues. Written as DNA, the CDR3 is TGCAGCGTTGGCAGGGGTACTAGCGGGAGAACTGAGCAGTTCTTC. Its protein is CSVGRGTSGRTEQFF.

The V call is TRBV20-1, the J call TRBJ2-7, with D possibly being TRBD1 (6 bases). Trimming shortened V by 5 bases and J by 2 bases, and 19 bases separated the two germline ends. The germline CDR1 and CDR2 sequences are DFQATT and SNEGSKA (reference sequence). CDR3 size: 15 residues. CDR3 sequence: CSAGQQGILAYEQYF. CDR3 sequence (DNA): TGCAGTGCTGGCCAACAGGGTATCTTGGCCTACGAGCAGTACTTC.

The genes are TRBV12-3 or TRBV12-4 and TRBJ2-7; D is ambiguous. Trimming stripped 5 bases from V and 0 bases from J, with 5 bases between. The CDR3 totals 12 residues. The chain's CDR3 is CASSVNSYEQYF. As DNA, the CDR3 is TGTGCCAGCAGTGTCAACTCCTACGAGCAGTACTTC.

The rearrangement links TRBV6-5 to TRBJ2-7; 10 nucleotides match TRBD1. This CDR3 has 15 amino acids. V lost 1 base to trimming and J lost 5 bases; unmatched junction nucleotides: 5. Germline CDR1 and CDR2: MNHEY and SVGAGI. CDR3 nucleotides: TGTGCCAGCAGTTACTTCGGGACAGGGGCGAACGAGCAGTACTTC. This codes for CASSYFGTGANEQYF.

The chain uses TRBV6-5 and TRBJ2-7; no reliable D call. Trimming took off 2 bases at V and 12 bases at J, with 23 bases between the two ends. The CDR3 is 15 amino acids. CDR1 is MNHEY and CDR2 is SVGAGI in the germline V gene. The CDR3 loop is CASSYAHKAGRPLYF. The CDR3 region has the DNA TGTGCCAGCAGTTACGCCCACAAAGCCGGACGGCCTTTGTACTTC.

The chain uses TRBV18 and TRBJ1-1, with D perhaps matching TRBD1 (5 bases). Trimming pared 1 base from V and 4 bases from J, leaving 13 bases between. Per the germline V gene, CDR1 is KGHSH and CDR2 is LQKENI. The CDR3 extends over 15 amino acids. The CDR3 sequence is CASSPLTGGGTEAFF. As DNA, the CDR3 is TGTGCCAGCTCACCACTAACAGGCGGCGGCACTGAAGCTTTCTTT.

This clonotype has at least ten counts. The chain has TRBV18 and TRBJ2-1; 13 nucleotides match TRBD2. The CDR3 runs to 21 residues. Trimming at V came to 3 bases and at J to 0 bases, leaving 14 bases not matched to a gene. The germline V gene has CDR1 KGHSH and CDR2 LQKENI. CDR3 residues: CASSPLTRTSGRKSSYNEQFF. For the CDR3, the DNA is TGTGCCAGCTCACCTCTCACTAGGACTAGCGGGAGAAAAAGCTCCTACAATGAGCAGTTCTTC.

This clonotype was seen repeatedly, ten times or more. J is TRBJ2-7 and V is TRBV7-8; 11 nucleotides agree with TRBD2. J gave up 4 bases and V 3 bases, and 14 bases lay outside the gene matches. The CDR3 length is 18 residues. Germline V lookup: CDR1 SGHVS, CDR2 FQNEAQ. DNA of the CDR3: TGTGCCAGCAGCTTGTGGTACGCGACTAGCGGGGACCAATACGAGCAGTACTTC. Protein: CASSLWYATSGDQYEQYF.

This clonotype was picked up a small number of times. The CDR3: CASSQHGGLNDGYTF. For the CDR3, the DNA is TGTGCCAGCAGCCAACACGGGGGCTTGAACGATGGCTACACCTTC. V usage is TRBV3-1 and J usage is TRBJ1-2; the D gene is possibly TRBD1 (6 bases). CDR1 is LGHDT, CDR2 YNNKEL, per germline (reference sequence). CDR3 length: 15 amino acids. Between the trimmed V and J ends, which lost 2 bases and 6 bases, there was a span of 16 bases.

This clonotype was detected many times. This chain joins TRBV5-1 and TRBJ2-7; 8 nucleotides line up with TRBD2. The V segment lost 2 bases and the J segment 0 bases; nucleotides outside the gene matches: 4. The CDR3 extends over 15 amino acids. The germline CDR1 and CDR2 sequences are SGHRS and YFSETQ. In DNA, the CDR3 is TGCGCCAGCAGCTTAAGCGGGGGAATCTCCTACGAGCAGTACTTC. Protein: CASSLSGGISYEQYF.

This clonotype was detected ten times or more. The genes are TRBV7-6 and TRBJ2-2; 8 bases map to TRBD1. With V trimmed by 3 bases and J by 4 bases, 4 bases remained unmatched. From germline, CDR1 is SGHVS and CDR2 FNYEAQ. CDR3 length equals 15 residues. The CDR3, as DNA: TGTGCCAGCAGCTTCGGACAGGGAAGCACCGGGGAGCTGTTTTTT. Residues: CASSFGQGSTGELFF.

The V gene is TRBV12-3 or TRBV12-4, the J gene TRBJ2-1, with TRBD2 matching over 8 bases. J was trimmed by 4 bases and V by 3 bases; bases with no gene match: 5. The CDR3 consists of 15 residues. CDR3 protein: CASSFESGGYNEQFF. As DNA, the CDR3 is TGTGCCAGCAGTTTTGAAAGCGGGGGATACAATGAGCAGTTCTTC.

This clonotype was seen a few times. V is TRBV19 and J is TRBJ1-5, with D maybe TRBD1 (6 bases). This CDR3 is 14 amino acids long. Germline CDR1 LNHDA, CDR2 SQIVND (reference sequence). The ends were cut back, 3 bases at V and 5 bases at J, with 11 bases in the middle. The CDR3 DNA reads as TGTGCCAGTAGTATGGGGACACATTATCAGCCCCAGCATTTT. It encodes CASSMGTHYQPQHF. Full variable domain (rest looked up from reference TRBV19 and TRBJ1-5): DGGITQSPKYLFRKEGQNVTLSCEQNLNHDAMYWYRQDPGQGLRLIYYSQIVNDFQKGDIAEGYSVSREKKESFPLTVTSAQKNPTAFYLCASSMGTHYQPQHFGDGTRLSIL.

This clonotype was found many times. The chain links TRBV4-1 to TRBJ2-5, with TRBD2 matching 7 bases. J lost 7 bases, V lost 2 bases, and 13 bases had no gene match. The CDR3 consists of 16 residues. Per germline, CDR1 MGHRA and CDR2 YSYEKL. CDR3 region: CASSQTIGGVLGTQYF. As DNA, the CDR3 is TGCGCCAGCAGCCAAACAATTGGGGGGGTCCTGGGGACCCAGTACTTC.

The V call is TRBV12-3 or TRBV12-4, the J call TRBJ2-1, with TRBD2 matching 15 bases. Trimming cost V 6 bases and J 3 bases; bases outside gene matches: 18. The CDR3 is 21 residues long. The CDR3 loop is CASRVYTRGLAGGADYNEQFF. DNA for the CDR3: TGTGCCAGCAGAGTTTATACTCGGGGACTAGCGGGGGGCGCCGACTACAATGAGCAGTTCTTC.

This clonotype showed up many times. This chain connects TRBV6-1 to TRBJ1-1; a weak D match, TRBD1 (6 bases). Trimming pared 7 bases from V and 5 bases from J, leaving 20 bases between. Per the germline V gene, CDR1 is MNHNS and CDR2 is SASEGT. The CDR3 length is 15 residues. CDR3 protein: CASTAKQGAGTEAFF. DNA of the CDR3: TGTGCCAGCACCGCAAAACAGGGCGCTGGGACTGAAGCTTTCTTT.

This chain connects TRBV11-2 to TRBJ1-1, with D possibly being TRBD1 (5 bases). Germline CDR1 reads SGHAT; CDR2 reads FQNNGV. The CDR3 consists of 14 residues. V lost 0 bases to trimming and J lost 6 bases, with 11 bases between them. CDR3 region: CASSLDGGSAEAFF. Here the CDR3 DNA reads TGTGCCAGCAGCTTAGATGGGGGGTCCGCTGAAGCTTTCTTT.

Points on this clonotype: A much larger clonotype is one base distant, so this may be a read error. The chain carries TRBV5-4 and TRBJ2-7; D is unresolved. This CDR3 is built from 13 residues. V was cut by 1 base and J by 4 bases, with 9 bases left in between. From germline, CDR1 is SGHNT and CDR2 YYREEE (reference sequence). The CDR3 DNA sequence: TGTGCCAGCAGCTTGATGGGCATATACGAGCAGTACTTC. It encodes CASSLMGIYEQYF.

The chain uses TRBV20-1 and TRBJ2-5; 7 bases are a match to TRBD1. Germline V gene data show CDR1 as DFQATT and CDR2 as SNEGSKA (reference sequence). The CDR3 is 14 residues long. The V and J ends lost 4 bases and 3 bases, in that order; junction bases with no gene match: 8. CDR3 protein: CSATAPTGKETQYF. CDR3 nucleotide sequence: TGCAGTGCTACCGCGCCGACAGGGAAAGAGACCCAGTACTTC.

CDR3 nucleotides: TGTGCCAGCAGCAGACTAGCGGGGGTCGATGAGCAGTTCTTC. Amino acid sequence: CASSRLAGVDEQFF. V gene TRBV6-4 combines with J gene TRBJ2-1, with 12 positions matching TRBD2. Trimming took 6 bases from V and 8 from J; bases not matched to a gene: 5. The CDR3 runs to 14 residues. CDR1 is MRHNA, CDR2 SNTAGT, per germline.

The J gene is TRBJ2-1, the V gene TRBV7-9; 9 nucleotides match TRBD1. This CDR3 has 17 amino acids. V gave up 5 bases and J gave up 3 bases; unmatched junction bases: 11. CDR1 and CDR2 (germline): SEHNR, FQNEAQ (reference sequence). The CDR3: CASSMPSPGQGYNEQFF. Written as DNA, the CDR3 is TGTGCCAGCAGCATGCCTTCTCCGGGACAGGGCTACAATGAGCAGTTCTTC.

The CDR3, as DNA: TGTGCCAGTAGTAACTCTGGCGGAGGCAATCAGCCCCAGCATTTT. Encoded protein: CASSNSGGGNQPQHF. V is TRBV19 and J is TRBJ1-5; D gene unclear. Germline lookup yields CDR1 LNHDA and CDR2 SQIVND (reference sequence). The V and J ends lost 4 bases and 2 bases respectively, with 12 bases between them. CDR3 size: 15 residues.

This sequence joins TRBV15 and TRBJ1-2, with D tentatively TRBD1 (6 bases). The germline gives CDR1 LNHNV, CDR2 YYDKDF (reference sequence). Trimming removed 0 bases from V and 3 bases from J, with 8 bases in between. The length of the CDR3 is 14 residues. The DNA for the CDR3 is TGTGCCACCAGCAGAGACAGGGGACACTATGGCTACACCTTC. It yields the protein CATSRDRGHYGYTF.

At least ten counts were recorded for this clonotype. V usage is TRBV27 and J usage is TRBJ2-7; D gene uncertain. Trimming shortened V by 1 base and J by 0 bases, and 4 bases separated the two germline ends. The germline CDR1 and CDR2 sequences are MNHEY and SMNVEV (reference sequence). There are 13 residues in the CDR3. As DNA, the CDR3 is TGTGCCAGCAGTTTATACTCCTCCTACGAGCAGTACTTC. Protein sequence: CASSLYSSYEQYF.

A few counts support this clonotype. The chain couples TRBV10-3 to TRBJ2-3; weak D call: TRBD1 (5 bases). This CDR3 spans 13 amino acids. V lost 4 bases, J lost 6 bases, and 11 bases lay in between. Looked up from germline, CDR1 is ENHRY and CDR2 is SYGVKD. The CDR3 spells CAISAQAGDTQYF. In DNA, the CDR3 is TGTGCCATCAGTGCTCAGGCAGGGGATACGCAGTATTTT.

This clonotype was seen ten or more times. This chain uses TRBV30 with TRBJ1-5; TRBD1 matches 7 bases. Germline assignment: CDR1 GTSNPN and CDR2 SVGIG (reference sequence). J gave up 1 base and V 3 bases, and 9 bases lay outside the gene matches. CDR3 length equals 16 residues. For the CDR3, the DNA is TGTGCCTGGAGCCGGGCCAGGGGGGTAAGCAATCAGCCCCAGCATTTT. This translates into CAWSRARGVSNQPQHF. Looking up the rest from reference TRBV30 and TRBJ1-5 gives the full variable domain: SQTIHQWPATLVQPVGSPLSLECTVEGTSNPNLYWYRQAAGRGLQLLFYSVGIGQISSEVPQNLSASRPQDRQFILSSKKLLLSDSGFYLCAWSRARGVSNQPQHFGDGTRLSIL.

This clonotype has only a few counts. The J gene is TRBJ1-4, the V gene TRBV6-5; 8 bases are a match to TRBD1. The V gene end was trimmed by 0 bases and the J gene end by 8 bases; junction bases not matched to a gene: 8. Per the germline V gene, CDR1 is MNHEY and CDR2 is SVGAGI. The CDR3 is made up of 16 amino acids. In nucleotides, the CDR3 is TGTGCCAGCAGTTACTCTTTTACAGGGGGTCAGGAAAAACTGTTTTTT. It translates to CASSYSFTGGQEKLFF.

The table lists this clonotype with a few counts. This rearrangement joins TRBV10-1 to TRBJ2-1, with a possible D match to TRBD2 (5 bases). The CDR3 is made up of 15 amino acids. Germline V gene data show CDR1 as WNHNN and CDR2 as SYGVQD (reference sequence). The V gene lost 4 bases and the J gene lost 0 bases, with 10 bases spanning the gap. CDR3 bases: TGCGCCAGCAGTGCTTCACGGGGCTCCTACAATGAGCAGTTCTTC. Its protein product is CASSASRGSYNEQFF.

The table lists this clonotype with a few counts. CDR3 region: CSAGPRLSSYNEQFF. The CDR3 DNA is TGCAGCGCCGGCCCCCGGTTGAGCTCCTACAATGAGCAGTTCTTC. This chain connects TRBV29-1 to TRBJ2-1, with D unclear. V was pared by 7 bases and J by 0 bases, with 16 bases between. This CDR3 has 15 amino acids. In germline, CDR1 is SQVTM, CDR2 ANQGSEA.